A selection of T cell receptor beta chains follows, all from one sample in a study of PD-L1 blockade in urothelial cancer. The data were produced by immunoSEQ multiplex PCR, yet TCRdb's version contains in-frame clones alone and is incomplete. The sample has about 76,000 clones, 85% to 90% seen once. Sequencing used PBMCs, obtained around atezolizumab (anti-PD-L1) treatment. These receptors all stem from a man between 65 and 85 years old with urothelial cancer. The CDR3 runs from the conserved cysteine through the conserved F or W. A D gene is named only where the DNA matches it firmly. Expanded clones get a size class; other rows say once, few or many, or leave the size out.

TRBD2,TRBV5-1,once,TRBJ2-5,TGCGCCAGCAGCTTGGCGGGGCGGACTAGCGGACAAGAGACCCAGTACTTC,CASSLAGRTSGQETQYF
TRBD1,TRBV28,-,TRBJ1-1,TGTGCCAGCTCTACCAGTACACAGGGGGTGATCCGATTGAGCACTGAAGCTTTCTTT,CASSTSTQGVIRLSTEAFF
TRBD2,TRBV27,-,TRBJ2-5,TGTGCCAGCAGTTTACAGGGACTAGCGGGAGTGGGAGAGACCCAGTACTTC,CASSLQGLAGVGETQYF
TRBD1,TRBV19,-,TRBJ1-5,TGTGCCAGTAGCAAACCCCGGGACAGGGGAGGGCAGCCCCAGCATTTT,CASSKPRDRGGQPQHF
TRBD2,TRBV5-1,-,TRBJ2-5,TGCGCCAGCAGAGCCGGGACTAGAGAAGAGACCCAGTACTTC,CASRAGTREETQYF
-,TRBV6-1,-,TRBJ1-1,TGTGCCAGCAGTGAGGGGGCGAGCACTGAAGCTTTCTTT,CASSEGASTEAFF
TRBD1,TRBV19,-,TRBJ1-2,TGTGCCAGTAGTATCCAGGGGGCTCTGGTGGAAGGCTACACCTTC,CASSIQGALVEGYTF
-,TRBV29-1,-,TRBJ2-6,TGCAGCGTTGAAGATCACGGACAGCGTTCCTCTGGGGCCAACGTCCTGACTTTC,CSVEDHGQRSSGANVLTF
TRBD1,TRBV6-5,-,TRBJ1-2,TGTGCCAGCAGCCGACGAACCGGGACAGGGGATGGCTACACCTTC,CASSRRTGTGDGYTF
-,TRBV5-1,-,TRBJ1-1,TGCGCCAGCAGCCTTAACACTGAAGCTTTCTTT,CASSLNTEAFF
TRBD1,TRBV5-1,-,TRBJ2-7,TGCGCCAGCAGCTTCGGGACAGCCTACGAGCAGTACTTC,CASSFGTAYEQYF
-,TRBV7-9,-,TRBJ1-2,TGTGCCAGCAGCGCTACGAGGGACAACGATTATGGCTACACCTTC,CASSATRDNDYGYTF
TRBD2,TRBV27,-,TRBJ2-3,TGTGCCAGCAGTTTATTACTAGCGGGAGGGGATACGCAGTATTTT,CASSLLLAGGDTQYF
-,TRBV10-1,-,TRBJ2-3,TGCGCCAGCAGCCGAGGAGGGCCTGGGGACACAGATACGCAGTATTTT,CASSRGGPGDTDTQYF
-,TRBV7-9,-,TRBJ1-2,TGTGCCAGCAGCTTAGGGACACCGAACTATGGCTACACCTTC,CASSLGTPNYGYTF
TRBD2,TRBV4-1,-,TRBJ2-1,TGCGCCAGCAGCCACGCACTAGCGGGAGCCTACAATGAGCAGTTCTTC,CASSHALAGAYNEQFF
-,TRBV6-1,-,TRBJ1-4,TGTGCCAGCAGTGAAGGGGCCAGGCATGAAAAACTGTTTTTT,CASSEGARHEKLFF
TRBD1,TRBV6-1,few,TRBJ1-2,TGTGCCAGCATAGGAGGGAACAGGGGTGATGGCTACACCTTC,CASIGGNRGDGYTF
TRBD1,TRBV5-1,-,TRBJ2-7,TGCGCCAGCAGCCAAACCCGGGACAGAGGGCCTAGGGAGCAGTACTTC,CASSQTRDRGPREQYF
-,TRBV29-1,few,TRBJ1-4,TGCAGCGCGGGAATGACGAGAGAAAAACTGTTTTTT,CSAGMTREKLFF
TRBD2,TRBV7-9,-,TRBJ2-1,TGTGCCAGCAGCGCCCCACTAGCGGGGGTCTCCTACAATGAGCAGTTCTTC,CASSAPLAGVSYNEQFF
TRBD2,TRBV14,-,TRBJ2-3,TGTGCCAGCAAAGAGGGCGGGAGGCCTACAGATACGCAGTATTTT,CASKEGGRPTDTQYF
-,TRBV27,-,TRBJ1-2,TGTGCCAGCAGCCCCCGGGGAGGAGGCTATGGCTACACCTTC,CASSPRGGGYGYTF
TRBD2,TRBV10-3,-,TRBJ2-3,TGTGCCATCAACGACCCGGGACTAGCGGGAGTGGCAGATACGCAGTATTTT,CAINDPGLAGVADTQYF
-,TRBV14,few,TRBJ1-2,TGTGCCAGCAGCCGAGGACAACGGTATGGCTACACCTTC,CASSRGQRYGYTF
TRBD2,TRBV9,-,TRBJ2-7,TGTGCCAGCGGGGCGGGGGAGTATAGGTACGAGCAGTACTTC,CASGAGEYRYEQYF
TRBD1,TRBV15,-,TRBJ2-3,TGTGCCACCAGCAGAGATCTGGGACAGGCGCAGTATTTT,CATSRDLGQAQYF
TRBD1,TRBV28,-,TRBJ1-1,TGTGCCAGCAGACCTGGACAGGGAACCACTGAAGCTTTCTTT,CASRPGQGTTEAFF
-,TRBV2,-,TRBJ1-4,TGTGCCAGCACTAAACAGGCCTCCGTCGCAAATAATGAAAAACTGTTTTTT,CASTKQASVANNEKLFF
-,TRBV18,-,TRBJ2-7,TGTGCCAGCGCACCATCAGGCAACGAGCAGTACTTC,CASAPSGNEQYF
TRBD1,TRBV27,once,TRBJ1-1,TGTGCCAGCTCCCGGGACAGGGGGCGCGAGGGCACTGAAGCTTTCTTT,CASSRDRGREGTEAFF
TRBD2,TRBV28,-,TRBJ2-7,TGTGCCAGCACCCTAGCGGGAGGGCCCTACGAGCAGTACTTC,CASTLAGGPYEQYF
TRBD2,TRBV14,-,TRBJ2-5,TGTGCCAGCAGCCAACTCGAAGGGGCGCCTAGGACTAGCGGGATGCAGACCCAGTACTTC,CASSQLEGAPRTSGMQTQYF